These 27 T cell receptor beta chains originate from one sample sequenced in a study of Tregs in tolerant kidney transplant recipients. Sequencing was performed with immunoSEQ multiplex PCR; in TCRdb, only in-frame clones are kept and a portion is missing. The data show approximately 260,000 clones, roughly 80% seen once. Material: CD4+ T cells from blood. The source is a human donor in good health.

This chain connects TRBV5-1 to TRBJ1-6; D is ambiguous. The CDR3 has 13 amino acids. V lost 4 bases and J 13 bases, leaving 15 bases between the germline ends. Germline CDR1 SGHRS, CDR2 YFSETQ. The DNA for the CDR3 is TGCGCCAGCAGCCTCGAAGGGATTGTTCCCCTCCACTTT. Amino acid sequence: CASSLEGIVPLHF.

V is TRBV6-1 and J is TRBJ1-1; D is perhaps TRBD1 (5 bases). CDR3 length: 15 amino acids. Germline-derived CDR1 and CDR2 are MNHNS and SASEGT. The ends were cut back, 0 bases at V and 1 base at J, with 9 bases in the middle. As DNA, the CDR3 is TGTGCCAGCAGTGAAGCACTGACAGCGAACACTGAAGCTTTCTTT. Protein product: CASSEALTANTEAFF.

The V call is TRBV18, the J call TRBJ1-5, with 7 bases matching TRBD1. Per germline, CDR1 KGHSH and CDR2 LQKENI. The CDR3 runs 14 residues. The V segment lost 6 bases and the J segment 7 bases; nucleotides outside the gene matches: 9. The CDR3 spells CASSDRAGRQPQHF. CDR3 in DNA: TGTGCCAGCTCCGACAGGGCAGGTCGGCAGCCCCAGCATTTT.

The rearrangement links TRBV12-5 to TRBJ1-5, with TRBD1 as a possible D gene (6 bases). The CDR3 is made up of 18 amino acids. Between the trimmed V and J ends, which lost 1 base and 5 bases, there was a span of 21 bases. Germline CDR1 and CDR2: LGHNT and FRNRAP. CDR3 sequence (DNA): TGTGCTAGTGGTTTGGCCTACGTAGGGGGAGGGGGTTATCAGCCCCAGCATTTT. This encodes CASGLAYVGGGGYQPQHF.

The chain employs TRBV5-6 and TRBJ2-3, with D uncertain. Trimming took 4 bases from V and 4 from J, leaving 7 bases between them. Germline values: CDR1 SGHDT, CDR2 YYEEEE. This CDR3 is 12 amino acids long. The CDR3 spells CASSPSPDTQYF. The CDR3 DNA reads as TGTGCCAGCAGCCCTAGTCCAGATACGCAGTATTTT. Based on the CDR3 plus reference TRBV5-6 and TRBJ2-3, the full variable domain is DAGVTQSPTHLIKTRGQQVTLRCSPKSGHDTVSWYQQALGQGPQFIFQYYEEEERQRGNFPDRFSGHQFPNYSSELNVNALLLGDSALYLCASSPSPDTQYFGPGTRLTVL.

J is TRBJ2-7 and V is TRBV10-2; D gene ambiguous. The ends were cut back, 7 bases at V and 3 bases at J, with 22 bases in the middle. Germline CDR1 is WSHSY and CDR2 is SAAADI. This CDR3 contains 16 residues. The CDR3 loop reads CASTELLGRANYEQYF. CDR3 sequence (DNA): TGCGCCAGCACCGAACTTCTGGGCCGGGCGAACTACGAGCAGTACTTC.

The CDR3 DNA follows: TGTGCCAGCAGTCTGGAAGGGGGGGCACCCCTCCACTTT. Residues: CASSLEGGAPLHF. The chain couples TRBV2 to TRBJ1-6, with a weak D call TRBD1 (6 bases). The CDR3 extends over 13 amino acids. The V gene lost 5 bases and the J gene lost 11 bases, with 13 bases spanning the gap. Germline V gives CDR1 SNHLY, CDR2 FYNNEI.

A remark on this clone: The junction does not match germline at one end; this may be a read error. The chain is built from TRBV7-7 and TRBJ2-5, with D perhaps TRBD1 or TRBD2 (6 bases each). This CDR3 has 14 residues. Germline CDR1 and CDR2: SSHAT and FNYEAQ (reference sequence). The CDR3 sequence is CASSVGGGQETQYF. CDR3 DNA: TGTGCTAGCAGCGTAGGAGGGGGGCAAGAGACCCAGTACTTC.

The chain is built from TRBV4-1 and TRBJ2-3; the D gene is possibly TRBD2 (5 bases). Trimming pared 1 base from V and 5 bases from J, leaving 10 bases between. The CDR3 is made up of 14 amino acids. Germline-derived CDR1 and CDR2 are MGHRA and YSYEKL. As DNA, the CDR3 is TGCGCCAGCAGCCAAGGAGCCGAGGGAGATACGCAGTATTTT. Translated, it gives CASSQGAEGDTQYF.

This clone was counted only a few times. This rearrangement joins TRBV29-1 to TRBJ1-1; weak D call: TRBD1 (5 bases). V was cut by 5 bases and J by 0 bases, with 19 bases left in between. The CDR3 sequence is 16 residues long. The germline gives CDR1 SQVTM, CDR2 ANQGSEA. CDR3 protein: CSVSPPGGVMNTEAFF. Written as DNA, the CDR3 is TGCAGCGTTTCCCCCCCCGGAGGGGTAATGAACACTGAAGCTTTCTTT.

The chain couples TRBV2 to TRBJ1-6, with 9 bases fitting TRBD1. The germline V gene has CDR1 SNHLY and CDR2 FYNNEI. CDR3 size: 13 residues. Trimming at V came to 6 bases and at J to 10 bases, leaving 4 bases not matched to a gene. CDR3 nucleotides: TGTGCCAGCAGCCGGGACAGGGAATCACCCCTCCACTTT. It specifies CASSRDRESPLHF.

This chain connects TRBV2 to TRBJ1-1; D perhaps matches TRBD1 (6 bases). There are 15 residues in the CDR3. Germline CDR1 reads SNHLY; CDR2 reads FYNNEI. Trimming left V 6 bases short and J 1 base short, with 15 bases between. The CDR3 DNA is TGTGCCAGCAGGTTCAGGCGGGGGGCGAACACTGAAGCTTTCTTT. Its translation is CASRFRRGANTEAFF.

This clone was observed a few times. The chain recombines TRBV5-4 with TRBJ2-1, with unresolved D. CDR3 length: 13 residues. The germline gives CDR1 SGHNT, CDR2 YYREEE (reference sequence). Trimming took 0 bases from V and 4 from J, leaving 5 bases between them. The DNA for the CDR3 is TGTGCCAGCAGCTTGGCAAGTTACAATGAGCAGTTCTTC. Its protein product is CASSLASYNEQFF.

The genes are TRBV6-6 and TRBJ2-3, with TRBD2 identical over 8 bases. The CDR3 loop spans 14 amino acids. V lost 4 bases and J lost 5; bases outside the gene matches: 5. The germline gives CDR1 MNHNY, CDR2 SVGAGI (reference sequence). Here the CDR3 DNA reads TGTGCCAGCAGTTCCGGGGGGGCTAGAGATACGCAGTATTTT. Translated, it gives CASSSGGARDTQYF.

The chain joins TRBV7-3 to TRBJ2-3; D unresolved. Germline loops: CDR1 SGHTA, CDR2 FQGTGA. The CDR3 is made up of 14 amino acids. V shed 3 bases and J shed 2 bases, with 9 bases lying between them. CDR3 amino acids: CASSLMRSTDTQYF. DNA for the CDR3: TGTGCCAGCAGCTTGATGCGGTCCACAGATACGCAGTATTTT.

Of note for this clone: Other nucleotide sequences in the sample specify the same CDR3. J is TRBJ1-5 and V is TRBV2, with a tentative D call TRBD1 (5 bases). CDR1 is SNHLY, CDR2 FYNNEI, per germline. The CDR3 is 13 residues long. V lost 6 bases, J lost 1 base, and 7 bases lay in between. CDR3 region: CASRRDSNQPQHF. CDR3 bases: TGTGCCAGCAGAAGGGACAGCAATCAGCCCCAGCATTTT.

The chain recombines TRBV7-8 with TRBJ2-6; D might be TRBD1 (5 bases). Trimming removed 1 base at V and 4 bases at J, with 8 bases between. Germline V CDR1 and CDR2: SGHVS, FQNEAQ. The length of the CDR3 is 15 residues. The CDR3 protein is CASSLGGAGANVLTF. The CDR3 coding sequence is TGTGCCAGCAGCTTAGGGGGCGCCGGGGCCAACGTCCTGACTTTC. Filled out from reference TRBV7-8 and TRBJ2-6, the complete variable domain reads GAGVSQSPRYKVAKRGQDVALRCDPISGHVSLFWYQQALGQGPEFLTYFQNEAQLDKSGLPSDRFFAERPEGSVSTLKIQRTQQEDSAVYLCASSLGGAGANVLTFGAGSRLTVL.

J is TRBJ2-5 and V is TRBV5-1, with D possibly TRBD2 on 6 matching bases. V lost 0 bases and J lost 4, with 10 bases in between. Germline CDR1 is SGHRS and CDR2 is YFSETQ. The CDR3 is made up of 14 amino acids. Here the CDR3 reads CASSLATGVETQYF. CDR3 in DNA: TGCGCCAGCAGCTTGGCCACGGGGGTAGAGACCCAGTACTTC.

The chain carries TRBV5-6 and TRBJ2-2; 7 bases agree with TRBD2. Germline V CDR1 and CDR2: SGHDT, YYEEEE. The CDR3 has 17 residues. The V gene end was trimmed by 4 bases and the J gene end by 2 bases; junction bases not matched to a gene: 11. The CDR3: CASSPTSRKSNTGELFF. In nucleotides, the CDR3 is TGTGCCAGCAGCCCGACTAGCAGGAAGAGCAACACCGGGGAGCTGTTTTTT.

This chain connects TRBV18 to TRBJ2-5; D gene ambiguous. Trimming pared 2 bases from V and 0 bases from J, leaving 7 bases between. The CDR3 is 14 amino acids. Per germline, CDR1 KGHSH and CDR2 LQKENI. CDR3 in DNA: TGTGCCAGCTCACCAGCCAGAAACCAAGAGACCCAGTACTTC. Translated: CASSPARNQETQYF.

The chain employs TRBV7-6 and TRBJ2-2, with no clear D. With 2 bases removed from V and 0 bases from J, the gap between germline ends came to 10 bases. The germline CDR1 and CDR2 sequences are SGHVS and FNYEAQ. This CDR3 is built from 16 residues. This chain's CDR3 is CASSLFTDANTGELFF. DNA for the CDR3: TGTGCCAGCAGCTTATTCACAGATGCGAACACCGGGGAGCTGTTTTTT.

Here the CDR3 DNA reads TGCGCCAGCAGCTTGACTTCAGGGGCTGGGGCCAACGTCCTGACTTTC. Encoded protein: CASSLTSGAGANVLTF. This chain connects TRBV5-1 to TRBJ2-6; D possibly corresponds to TRBD1 (6 bases). The germline CDR1 and CDR2 sequences are SGHRS and YFSETQ. V lost 1 base to trimming and J lost 2 bases, with 10 bases between them. The CDR3 has 16 amino acids.

V usage is TRBV5-4 and J usage is TRBJ2-7; possible D gene TRBD2, 6 bases. The CDR3 is 14 amino acids. V lost 2 bases and J 0 bases, leaving 9 bases between the germline ends. Germline CDR1 and CDR2: SGHNT and YYREEE (reference sequence). The CDR3 here is CASSLGTFSYEQYF. The DNA for the CDR3 is TGTGCCAGCAGCTTAGGGACTTTCTCCTACGAGCAGTACTTC.

The CDR3 sequence: CASSVATDASGSSYEQYF. As DNA, the CDR3 is TGTGCCAGCAGCGTAGCGACTGACGCTAGCGGGAGCTCCTACGAGCAGTACTTC. This chain links TRBV9 with TRBJ2-7; the match to TRBD2 covers 10 bases. With 0 bases clipped from V and 0 bases from J, the junction kept 9 bases outside the gene matches. Germline values: CDR1 SGDLS, CDR2 YYNGEE. The CDR3 contains 18 residues.

The J gene is TRBJ2-3, the V gene TRBV6-6; D gene uncertain. This CDR3 is built from 13 residues. V lost 6 bases and J lost 0, with 7 bases in between. Per germline, CDR1 MNHNY and CDR2 SVGAGI (reference sequence). The CDR3 region has the DNA TGTGCCAGCAGATACGGGAGCACAGATACGCAGTATTTT. Translating gives CASRYGSTDTQYF.

V is TRBV7-9 and J is TRBJ1-2; 7 nucleotides line up with TRBD1. The length of the CDR3 is 13 residues. The germline gives CDR1 SEHNR, CDR2 FQNEAQ (reference sequence). V lost 5 bases to trimming and J lost 2 bases; unmatched junction nucleotides: 2. As DNA, the CDR3 is TGTGCCAGCAGCGAACAGGGGAACTATGGCTACACCTTC. This gives the protein CASSEQGNYGYTF.

The rearrangement joins TRBV27 to TRBJ1-6, with D maybe TRBD1 (5 bases). CDR1 is MNHEY and CDR2 is SMNVEV in the germline V gene (reference sequence). Between the trimmed V and J ends, which lost 7 bases and 5 bases, there was a span of 18 bases. The CDR3 runs to 16 residues. CDR3 DNA sequence: TGTGCCAGCACCCCCCTGGGGGGATTTAATAATTCACCCCTCCACTTT. Its protein product is CASTPLGGFNNSPLHF.